These 27 T cell receptor beta chains came from one sample sequenced in a study of cytotoxic CD8 clonotypes in ibrutinib-treated CLL (dated by TCRdb to 2020 to 2022). The meaning of the sample's time point label: roughly 2 years on ibrutinib. Library preparation employed the immunoSEQ multiplex PCR assay. TCRdb limited this immuneACCESS table to in-frame rearrangements with V and J called. A share of clones is missing; checked studies link under half to unresolved V genes, and the rest is unexplained. This sample comprises about 97,000 clones, approximately 80% of them detected only once. Of the sample, 20% to 25% falls within the top ten clones. The source material was PBMCs, sampled after 24 months of ibrutinib treatment. These receptors all stem from a human donor with chronic lymphocytic leukemia.

A few counts support this clone. The CDR3 loop reads CASSAGGRDQPQHF. The CDR3 DNA is TGTGCCAGCAGCGCCGGAGGTCGTGATCAGCCCCAGCATTTT. The gene calls are TRBV9 and TRBJ1-5; D is ambiguous. In germline, CDR1 is SGDLS, CDR2 YYNGEE. The V gene lost 3 bases and the J gene lost 5 bases, with 12 bases spanning the gap. The CDR3 spans 14 residues.

This clone was observed a single time. This sequence joins TRBV5-6 and TRBJ1-6; 10 nucleotides align to TRBD1. The CDR3 contains 15 residues. Germline values: CDR1 SGHDT, CDR2 YYEEEE. The junction had 1 base not matched to a gene; V was cut back by 0 bases and J by 7 bases. This CDR3 is CASSLGDRGNSPLHF. The CDR3 coding sequence is TGTGCCAGCAGCTTGGGGGACAGGGGAAATTCACCCCTCCACTTT.

The chain is built from TRBV1 and TRBJ2-3; the table's D gene call, TRBD2, was not cross checked with the DNA. TRBV1 is a pseudogene. CDR3 size: 16 residues. The CDR3 spells CTSSRTSGGRSDTQYF. CDR3 bases: TGCACCAGCAGCAGGACTAGCGGAGGTAGATCAGATACGCAGTATTTT.

This clone was seen only once. The V call is TRBV27, the J call TRBJ2-7; D not resolved. The CDR3 length is 14 residues. Germline V gene sequence: CDR1 MNHEY, CDR2 SMNVEV (reference sequence). Between the trimmed V and J ends, which lost 6 bases and 3 bases, there was a span of 15 bases. CDR3 bases: TGTGCCAGCAGCCCGGTTAGGAATAACTACGAGCAGTACTTC. It yields the protein CASSPVRNNYEQYF.

The chain couples TRBV7-9 to TRBJ2-7; D gene unclear. This CDR3 contains 14 residues. The V end lost 0 bases, the J end lost 1 base, and 7 bases lay between the germline ends. Germline CDR1 and CDR2: SEHNR and FQNEAQ (reference sequence). CDR3: CASSLASSSYEQYF. The CDR3 DNA follows: TGTGCCAGCAGCTTAGCGAGCAGTTCCTACGAGCAGTACTTC.

V usage is TRBV6-6 and J usage is TRBJ1-1; D is uncertain. Germline lookup yields CDR1 MNHNY and CDR2 SVGAGI (reference sequence). Trimming cost V 4 bases and J 2 bases, with 8 bases left between them. This CDR3 contains 13 residues. This chain's CDR3 is CASSLEVNTEAFF. The CDR3 DNA reads as TGTGCCAGCAGTTTAGAAGTAAACACTGAAGCTTTCTTT.

This chain connects TRBV5-4 to TRBJ1-6; D call uncertain. This CDR3 spans 13 amino acids. Germline loops: CDR1 SGHNT, CDR2 YYREEE (reference sequence). V was pared by 8 bases and J by 0 bases, with 6 bases between. The CDR3 region is CASQSSYNSPLHF. As DNA, the CDR3 is TGTGCCAGTCAGAGCTCCTATAATTCACCCCTCCACTTT. Full variable domain (outside the CDR3, taken from reference TRBV5-4 and TRBJ1-6): ETGVTQSPTHLIKTRGQQVTLRCSSQSGHNTVSWYQQALGQGPQFIFQYYREEENGRGNFPPRFSGLQFPNYSSELNVNALELDDSALYLCASQSSYNSPLHFGNGTRLTVT.

This clone has just a few counts. This chain joins TRBV7-6 and TRBJ2-5; D is ambiguous. Trimming shortened V by 2 bases and J by 5 bases, and 12 bases separated the two germline ends. The CDR3 extends over 14 amino acids. CDR1 is SGHVS and CDR2 is FNYEAQ in the germline V gene. The chain's CDR3 is CASSLSPWTETQYF. The CDR3 DNA reads as TGTGCCAGCAGCTTATCGCCCTGGACGGAGACCCAGTACTTC.

The rearrangement links TRBV5-6 to TRBJ1-2; D remains ambiguous. The V gene's germline CDR1 is SGHDT and CDR2 YYEEEE. Trimming removed 4 bases at V and 3 bases at J, with 10 bases between. This CDR3 is built from 13 residues. The chain's CDR3 is CASSRHSYYGYTF. CDR3 nucleotide sequence: TGTGCCAGCAGCCGCCACAGTTACTATGGCTACACCTTC.

This chain uses TRBV29-1 with TRBJ1-2, with 9 bases aligning to TRBD1. This CDR3 is built from 15 residues. CDR1 is SQVTM and CDR2 is ANQGSEA in the germline V gene. J gave up 2 bases and V 6 bases, and 10 bases lay outside the gene matches. CDR3 sequence: CSVYWTGVVNYGYTF. CDR3 bases: TGCAGCGTCTATTGGACAGGGGTAGTAAACTATGGCTACACCTTC.

This rearrangement joins TRBV10-3 to TRBJ1-2, with D tentatively TRBD1 (6 bases). V lost 0 bases and J 0 bases, leaving 11 bases between the germline ends. Germline V CDR1 and CDR2: ENHRY, SYGVKD. CDR3 length: 16 residues. This chain's CDR3 is CAISESRTAPNYGYTF. Written as DNA, the CDR3 is TGTGCCATCAGTGAGTCCCGGACAGCACCTAACTATGGCTACACCTTC.

The V gene is TRBV5-6, the J gene TRBJ1-2, with unresolved D. This CDR3 is 15 amino acids long. V lost 0 bases and J 0 bases, leaving 9 bases between the germline ends. Germline V gene data show CDR1 as SGHDT and CDR2 as YYEEEE. The CDR3 sequence: CASSLAGTSNYGYTF. CDR3 sequence (DNA): TGTGCCAGCAGCTTGGCGGGTACCTCTAACTATGGCTACACCTTC.

This clone was observed many times. The V and J genes are TRBV4-1 and TRBJ2-2, with 12 bases that match TRBD1. The CDR3 contains 17 residues. Germline V gene lookup returns CDR1 MGHRA and CDR2 YSYEKL. J gave up 5 bases and V 4 bases, and 8 bases lay outside the gene matches. The CDR3 here is CASSPMGTGGRTGELFF. As DNA, the CDR3 is TGCGCCAGCAGCCCGATGGGGACAGGGGGCAGGACCGGGGAGCTGTTTTTT.

The V gene is TRBV28, the J gene TRBJ2-5; D is possibly TRBD2 (5 bases). V lost 5 bases and J 4 bases, leaving 17 bases between the germline ends. This CDR3 is built from 15 residues. CDR1 and CDR2 (germline): MDHEN, SYDVKM. The CDR3 DNA is TGTGCCAGCAGTCTAACCCCACTAGTATCAGAGACCCAGTACTTC. This translates into CASSLTPLVSETQYF.

This chain connects TRBV6-1 to TRBJ1-5, with D tentatively TRBD1 (5 bases). The CDR3 extends over 13 amino acids. Germline CDR1 is MNHNS and CDR2 is SASEGT. V lost 5 bases, J lost 5 bases, and 10 bases lay in between. In nucleotides, the CDR3 is TGTGCCAGCAGTCTTCGGGGGGATCAGCCCCAGCATTTT. This translates into CASSLRGDQPQHF.

J is TRBJ1-1 and V is TRBV11-2, with TRBD1 matching 7 bases. Losses at the gene ends were 3 bases for V and 1 base for J; bases not matched to a gene: 2. Germline CDR1 SGHAT, CDR2 FQNNGV. CDR3 length equals 14 residues. The CDR3 DNA reads TGTGCCAGCAGCTTTCGACAGGGGAACACTGAAGCTTTCTTT. This translates into CASSFRQGNTEAFF.

The CDR3 DNA sequence: TGTGCCAGTACGAAGGAGTCTAACACAGATACGCAGTATTTT. Translated, it gives CASTKESNTDTQYF. The chain links TRBV19 to TRBJ2-3; D gene ambiguous. V was pared by 7 bases and J by 2 bases, with 13 bases between. Germline V gene lookup returns CDR1 LNHDA and CDR2 SQIVND (reference sequence). The CDR3 is 14 amino acids.

This chain links TRBV5-4 with TRBJ1-2, with 7 bases aligning to TRBD1. From germline, CDR1 is SGHNT and CDR2 YYREEE (reference sequence). V shed 4 bases, J shed 5 bases, and the junction held 11 bases outside the gene matches. The CDR3 extends over 15 amino acids. DNA of the CDR3: TGTGCCAGCAGCATCCGACAGGGACCCAAGTATGGCTACACCTTC. Its protein product is CASSIRQGPKYGYTF.

The chain's CDR3 is CASGPGQGRNEQFF. The CDR3 DNA reads as TGTGCTAGTGGTCCCGGACAGGGGAGGAATGAGCAGTTCTTC. V usage is TRBV12-5 and J usage is TRBJ2-1; 9 bases match TRBD1. The CDR3 covers 14 residues. The V segment lost 5 bases and the J segment 7 bases; nucleotides outside the gene matches: 6. The germline V gene has CDR1 LGHNT and CDR2 FRNRAP.

The chain uses TRBV18 and TRBJ2-7; TRBD2 is a possible D gene (6 bases). V lost 1 base and J lost 3, with 10 bases in between. The CDR3 consists of 14 residues. The germline V gene encodes CDR1 KGHSH and CDR2 LQKENI. The CDR3 coding sequence is TGTGCCAGCTCACCACTTCCGGGAGTCTACGAGCAGTACTTC. It is translated as CASSPLPGVYEQYF.

The gene calls are TRBV7-2 and TRBJ2-5; 7 nucleotides align to TRBD1. The germline V gene encodes CDR1 SGHTA and CDR2 FQGNSA. Unmatched junction bases numbered 8, after V lost 11 bases and J lost 2 bases. The CDR3 consists of 13 residues. The CDR3 protein is CASRGTVQETQYF. The DNA of the CDR3 is TGTGCCTCCAGGGGGACGGTACAAGAGACCCAGTACTTC.

The V and J genes are TRBV9 and TRBJ1-5, with 8 bases fitting TRBD1. This CDR3 comprises 14 residues. Germline V gene sequence: CDR1 SGDLS, CDR2 YYNGEE. V lost 4 bases to trimming and J lost 5 bases; unmatched junction nucleotides: 5. The CDR3 coding sequence is TGTGCCAGCAGCCTCGGACAGGGCTATCAGCCCCAGCATTTT. This codes for CASSLGQGYQPQHF.

This clone appeared a single time. The chain has TRBV14 and TRBJ1-2; D is unclear. Germline lookup yields CDR1 SGHDN and CDR2 FVKESK. The V end lost 4 bases, the J end lost 2 bases, and 8 bases lay between the germline ends. CDR3 length: 13 amino acids. The CDR3 bases are TGTGCCAGCAGCCGGGCAGCGAACTATGGCTACACCTTC. This codes for CASSRAANYGYTF.

This sequence joins TRBV16 and TRBJ1-2, with 10 bases aligning to TRBD1. The CDR3 spans 14 residues. Germline assignment: CDR1 KGHSY and CDR2 FQNENV. The ends lost 3 bases at V and 7 bases at J; junction bases unmatched: 5. DNA for the CDR3: TGTGCCAGCAGCCAGACAGGGGGCGCGGGTGGCTACACCTTC. Amino acids: CASSQTGGAGGYTF.

The chain couples TRBV27 to TRBJ2-5; D uncertain. V shed 5 bases and J shed 0 bases, with 7 bases lying between them. Germline V gene lookup returns CDR1 MNHEY and CDR2 SMNVEV (reference sequence). The CDR3 runs to 13 residues. CDR3 loop: CASSKLHQETQYF. The CDR3 nucleotides read TGTGCCAGCAGTAAACTACACCAAGAGACCCAGTACTTC.

V and J are TRBV2 and TRBJ2-7, with D perhaps matching TRBD2 (6 bases). Looked up from germline, CDR1 is SNHLY and CDR2 is FYNNEI. Trimming took 3 bases from V and 2 from J, leaving 14 bases between them. The CDR3 totals 15 residues. CDR3 region: CASSDEVGGTYEQYF. CDR3 nucleotide sequence: TGTGCCAGCAGTGATGAGGTGGGAGGCACCTACGAGCAGTACTTC.

The V and J genes are TRBV7-9 and TRBJ1-1; D is perhaps TRBD1 (6 bases). Germline V gene data show CDR1 as SEHNR and CDR2 as FQNEAQ (reference sequence). CDR3 length: 13 amino acids. Trimming pared 2 bases from V and 6 bases from J, leaving 10 bases between. The CDR3 protein is CASSLRSGAEAFF. The CDR3 DNA is TGTGCCAGCAGCTTAAGGTCAGGGGCTGAAGCTTTCTTT.